This T cell receptor beta chain was sequenced during a study of CD8 T cells in Susac syndrome. Whole-study findings and limits: The study's TCR sequencing and HLA analysis covered a relatively small number of individuals, and the study acknowledged this.

Purification of the CD8+ and CD4+ T cells relied on negative isolation, and TEMRA cells underwent FACS enrichment. Trimming removed 6 bases from V and 5 bases from J, with 11 bases in between. This CDR3 has 12 amino acids. Germline V gives CDR1 MNHNY, CDR2 SVGAGI (reference sequence). For this clonotype: Its target is not known.

Random hexamers served to reverse transcribe roughly 0.45 to 1 ug RNA. The TCR beta CDR3 was amplified by immunoSEQ multiplex PCR across 54 Vbeta, 13 Jbeta. TCRdb processed the immunoSEQ multiplex PCR reads anew with MiXCR; each CDR3 protein has one entry. This table has 75,000 to 95,000 distinct CDR3 sequences, 90% to 95% appearing once. The receptor was derived from a human donor with Susac syndrome. Sequencing was done on a sample of CD8+ T cells from PBMCs. The V and J genes are TRBV6-6 and TRBJ2-7; D perhaps matches TRBD1 (5 bases). CDR3 bases: TGTGCCAGCAGAAAAGGGGTAGACGAGCAGTACTTC. It is translated as CASRKGVDEQYF.